This T cell receptor (beta chain) derives from a study of blood T cell repertoires in COVID-19. Study information: Whether acute or convalescent, the COVID-19 samples came from the United States, Italy and Spain.

Participant reports of clinical history set cohort assignment. The study recruited exposed participants who had met a COVID-19 case within 2 weeks before entry. Deletions cut 4 bases from V and 0 bases from J, with 15 bases between. The CDR3 loop spans 16 amino acids. Germline V lookup: CDR1 SEHNR, CDR2 FQNEAQ (reference sequence). In the original analysis: Nucleated cell number was recorded as an estimate derived from reference gene primer amplification. Here immunoSEQ multiplex PCR was the method, and the copy in TCRdb shows in-frame clones only, minus some. That table furnishes V, J and clone size, whereas the DNA furnished D and trimming. This table has more than 300,000 clones, roughly 90% appearing once.

The sequenced sample consisted of PBMCs or T cells enriched from blood (not recorded which). This chain joins TRBV7-9 and TRBJ1-1, with D maybe TRBD1 (5 bases). This receptor was identified in a woman aged 25 to 39 who had been exposed to COVID-19. The CDR3 is CASSYPRQGMNTEAFF. The CDR3 nucleotides are TGTGCCAGCAGCTATCCCAGGCAGGGCATGAACACTGAAGCTTTCTTT.